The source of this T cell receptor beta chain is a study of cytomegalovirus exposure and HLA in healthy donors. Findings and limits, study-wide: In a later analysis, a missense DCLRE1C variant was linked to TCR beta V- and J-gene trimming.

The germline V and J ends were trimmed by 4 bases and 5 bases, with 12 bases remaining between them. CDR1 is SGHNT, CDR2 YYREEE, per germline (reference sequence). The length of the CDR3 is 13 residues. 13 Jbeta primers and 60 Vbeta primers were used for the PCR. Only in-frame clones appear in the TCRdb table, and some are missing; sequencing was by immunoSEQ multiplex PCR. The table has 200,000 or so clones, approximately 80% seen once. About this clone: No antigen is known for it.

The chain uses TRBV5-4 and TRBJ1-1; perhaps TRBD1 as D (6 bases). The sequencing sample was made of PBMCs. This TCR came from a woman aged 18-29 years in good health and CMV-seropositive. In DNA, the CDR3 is TGTGCCAGCAGCCAGGGGTATGGGACTGAAGCTTTCTTT. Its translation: CASSQGYGTEAFF.